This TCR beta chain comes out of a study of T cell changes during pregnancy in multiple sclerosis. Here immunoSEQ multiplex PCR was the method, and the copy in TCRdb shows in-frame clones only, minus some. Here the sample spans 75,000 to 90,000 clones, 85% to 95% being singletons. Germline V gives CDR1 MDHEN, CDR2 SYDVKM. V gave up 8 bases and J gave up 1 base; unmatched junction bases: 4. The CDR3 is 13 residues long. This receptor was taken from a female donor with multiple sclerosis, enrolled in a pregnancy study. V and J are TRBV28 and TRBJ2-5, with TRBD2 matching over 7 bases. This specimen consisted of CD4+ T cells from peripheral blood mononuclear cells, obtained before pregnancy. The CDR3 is CASVSSGQETQYF. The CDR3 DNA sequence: TGTGCCAGCGTTTCTAGCGGCCAAGAGACCCAGTACTTC.